The entry that follows covers one T cell receptor beta chain sequence. Antigen specificity is unknown. CD4+CD25+CD127- Tregs, CD4+CD25- non-Tregs, CD4 and CD8 cells were sorted. The sample is drawn from a study of Tregs in tolerant kidney transplant recipients. Whole-study results and caveats: Findings come from small patient numbers and require larger validation. Activated donor B cell expansion appeared to reveal the most relevant donor-specific TCRbeta repertoire. No direct test of biological reproducibility was done here.

Some clones are missing from TCRdb's copy, which holds only in-frame ones; the method was immunoSEQ multiplex PCR. This sample has tens of thousands of clones, with roughly nine tenths found just once. The sequencing sample was made of CD8+ T cells from blood. The receptor was derived from a human donor in good health.

The CDR3 region is CAWQQGSSYNEQFF. In DNA form, the CDR3 reads TGTGCCTGGCAACAGGGGAGCTCCTACAATGAGCAGTTCTTC. The chain couples TRBV30 to TRBJ2-1; TRBD1 aligns across 7 bases. Germline CDR1 is GTSNPN and CDR2 is SVGIG (reference sequence). The CDR3 consists of 14 residues. The junction had 4 bases not matched to a gene; V was cut back by 5 bases and J by 0 bases.